This note documents a single TCR beta chain sequence. Antigen unknown. The CDR3 has 15 residues. Trimming took off 5 bases at V and 4 bases at J, with 17 bases between the two ends. Germline V gives CDR1 SGHVS, CDR2 FNYEAQ. These data come from a study of T cell responses to AZD1222 COVID-19 vaccine. The study, taken as a whole, reports: The donor group comprised mostly white British people and more females; the analysis possibly underestimated clonal diversity.

Here immunoSEQ multiplex PCR was the method, and the copy in TCRdb shows in-frame clones only, minus some. Of some 86,000 clones in the sample, over 75% are singletons; the top ten hold 20% to 25%. The specimen was peripheral blood, collected on day 0 of AZD1222 vaccination. The rearrangement uses TRBV7-6 and TRBJ1-2; D is unresolved. This TCR was recovered from an adult in good health. In nucleotides, the CDR3 is TGTGCCAGCAGCCCCGGGCAAGGATTTGGCTATGGCTACACCTTC. It codes for CASSPGQGFGYGYTF.